The rows below give T cell receptor beta chains drawn from one sample of a study of blood T cell repertoires in COVID-19. Only in-frame clones appear in the TCRdb table, and some are missing; sequencing was by immunoSEQ multiplex PCR. The sample consists of roughly 24,000 clones, 85% to 90% of them appearing once. Input material: peripheral blood. These receptor sequences come from a woman aged 80 or older with acute or convalescent COVID-19. Both conserved end residues are part of each CDR3. D genes are given only for firm matches. Not all rows give a size; the values are once, few, many and, for expanded clones, a class.

d_gene	v_gene	j_gene	abundance	CDR3aa	CDR3nt
TRBD2	TRBV30	TRBJ2-3	.	CARKVAGGSDTQYF	TGTGCCCGTAAAGTAGCGGGAGGGTCAGATACGCAGTATTTT
TRBD2	TRBV20-1	TRBJ2-4	.	CSASFISSGRNIQYF	TGCAGTGCTAGTTTTATTTCTAGCGGGAGAAACATTCAGTACTTC
TRBD1	TRBV27	TRBJ2-7	.	CASSPQGGIHEQYF	TGTGCCAGCAGCCCACAGGGGGGAATCCACGAGCAGTACTTC
TRBD1	TRBV6-5	TRBJ1-1	.	CASRLRAGGNTEAFF	TGTGCCAGCAGACTCCGGGCAGGGGGAAATACTGAAGCTTTCTTT
TRBD2	TRBV6-5	TRBJ2-1	.	CASTRWGGRNEQFF	TGTGCCAGCACCCGGTGGGGGGGTCGAAATGAGCAGTTCTTC
.	TRBV27	TRBJ1-4	.	CASSFFGTRNEKLFF	TGTGCCAGCAGTTTCTTCGGGACAAGGAATGAAAAACTGTTTTTT
.	TRBV19	TRBJ2-3	.	CASRKTATYTDTQYF	TGTGCCAGTAGGAAGACAGCTACTTACACAGATACGCAGTATTTT
.	TRBV7-6	TRBJ2-1	.	CASTPTGSSYNEQFF	TGTGCCAGCACCCCGACTGGGAGTTCCTACAATGAGCAGTTCTTC
TRBD1	TRBV11-2	TRBJ1-3	.	CASSLDRGSGNTIYF	TGTGCCAGCAGCTTGGACAGGGGTTCCGGAAACACCATATATTTT
TRBD2	TRBV9	TRBJ2-5	few	CASSVGSGGQQETQYF	TGTGCCAGCAGCGTTGGATCGGGAGGGCAGCAAGAGACCCAGTACTTC
.	TRBV5-1	TRBJ2-2	.	CASRRGGTGELFF	TGCGCCAGCAGGCGGGGCGGGACCGGGGAGCTGTTTTTT
.	TRBV2	TRBJ2-2	.	CASSEERGTGELFF	TGTGCCAGCAGTGAAGAACGGGGGACCGGGGAGCTGTTTTTT
TRBD1	TRBV2	TRBJ2-3	once	CASSDMGTGEPDTQYF	TGTGCCAGCAGTGATATGGGGACAGGGGAACCAGATACGCAGTATTTT
.	TRBV6-2/TRBV6-3	TRBJ1-5	.	CASSQQENQPQHF	TGTGCCAGCAGTCAACAGGAGAATCAGCCCCAGCATTTT
TRBD1	TRBV19	TRBJ2-6	.	CASSMGTGEMTSGANVLTF	TGTGCCAGTAGTATGGGGACAGGGGAAATGACCTCTGGGGCCAACGTCCTGACTTTC
.	TRBV27	TRBJ1-5	.	CASSRNRDKGNQPQHF	TGTGCCAGCAGTAGAAACCGGGACAAAGGAAATCAGCCCCAGCATTTT
TRBD1	TRBV6-5	TRBJ2-7	.	CASRTRDRGSYEQYF	TGTGCCAGCAGAACCCGGGACAGGGGTTCCTACGAGCAGTACTTC
.	TRBV7-2	TRBJ1-1	.	CASSLVAGEAEAFF	TGTGCCAGCAGCTTAGTGGCGGGGGAGGCTGAAGCTTTCTTT
.	TRBV14	TRBJ1-2	.	CASSPLTVYYGYTF	TGTGCCAGCAGCCCGCTGACAGTTTACTATGGCTACACCTTC